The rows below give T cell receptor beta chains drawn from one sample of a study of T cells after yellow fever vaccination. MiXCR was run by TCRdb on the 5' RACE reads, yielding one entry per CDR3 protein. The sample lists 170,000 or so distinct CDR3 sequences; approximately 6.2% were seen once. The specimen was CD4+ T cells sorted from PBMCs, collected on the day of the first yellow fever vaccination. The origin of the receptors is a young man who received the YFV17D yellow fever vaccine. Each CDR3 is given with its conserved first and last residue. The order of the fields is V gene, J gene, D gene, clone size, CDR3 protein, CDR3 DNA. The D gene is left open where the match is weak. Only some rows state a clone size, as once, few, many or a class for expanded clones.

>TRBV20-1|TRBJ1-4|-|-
CSASSAEGLGYEKLFF
TGCAGTGCTAGCTCCGCCGAGGGGCTCGGTTATGAAAAACTGTTTTTT
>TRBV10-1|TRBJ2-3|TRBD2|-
CAASSGGSLDTQYF
TGCGCCGCCTCTAGCGGGGGATCCTTGGATACGCAGTATTTT
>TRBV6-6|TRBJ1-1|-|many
CASMVDEFPEAFF
TGTGCCAGCATGGTAGACGAGTTCCCTGAAGCTTTCTTT
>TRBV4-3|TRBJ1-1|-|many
CASSQEVRVNTEAFF
TGCGCCAGCAGCCAAGAGGTCAGGGTGAACACTGAAGCTTTCTTT
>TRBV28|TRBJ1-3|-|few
CASILGTQAGNTIYF
TGTGCCAGCATCCTGGGGACACAGGCTGGAAACACCATATATTTT
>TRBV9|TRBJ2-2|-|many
CASSVGGANTGELFF
TGTGCCAGCAGCGTAGGTGGGGCGAACACCGGGGAGCTGTTTTTT
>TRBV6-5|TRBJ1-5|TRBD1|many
CASSGGTADSNQPQHF
TGTGCCAGCAGCGGGGGGACAGCCGATAGCAATCAGCCCCAGCATTTT
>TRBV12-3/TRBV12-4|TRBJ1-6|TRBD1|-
CASSFGQGATYNSPLHF
TGTGCCAGCAGTTTTGGACAGGGAGCCACCTATAATTCACCCCTCCACTTT
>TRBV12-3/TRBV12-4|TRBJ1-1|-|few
CASSIRMNTEAFF
TGTGCCAGCAGTATCCGGATGAACACTGAAGCTTTCTTT
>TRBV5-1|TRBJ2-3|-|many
CASTSGGSADTQYF
TGCGCCAGCACCAGTGGTGGGAGCGCGGATACGCAGTATTTT
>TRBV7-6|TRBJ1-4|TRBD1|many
CASSLAPGTGERGGHEKLFF
TGTGCCAGCAGCTTAGCGCCCGGGACAGGGGAGCGCGGAGGACATGAAAAACTGTTTTTT
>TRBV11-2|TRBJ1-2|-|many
CASSRPGGNYGYTF
TGTGCCAGCAGTCGACCCGGGGGAAACTATGGCTACACCTTC
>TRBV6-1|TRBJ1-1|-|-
CASRSGSLPENTEAFF
TGTGCCAGCAGATCTGGCTCCTTACCAGAAAACACTGAAGCTTTCTTT